Only one count was recorded for the clone carrying this T cell receptor beta chain. Authors' analysis steps: Estimates of nucleated cell counts were drawn from the amplification of reference gene primers. Repertoires were generated with immunoSEQ multiplex PCR, while TCRdb's copy carries only in-frame clones and drops some. D and trimming come from the DNA, and the V and J calls and clone size come from that table. Among approximately 220,000 clones listed, 84% were seen once. The data belong to a study of blood T cell repertoires in COVID-19. About the study: Material from acute and convalescent COVID-19 was sourced from the United States, Italy and Spain. The cDNA or gDNA used as material had been derived from T cells, B-cell-depleted T cells, or PBMCs.

The length of the CDR3 is 13 residues. Sample: peripheral blood. The sequence was obtained from a woman aged 25 to 39 who had recovered from COVID-19. The chain couples TRBV21-1 to TRBJ2-3; whether TRBD1, the table's D call, matches the DNA was not checked. TRBV21-1 is a known pseudogene. As DNA, the CDR3 is TGTGCCAGCAGCAGACGACAGGGTTATACGCAGTATTTT. Amino acid sequence: CASSRRQGYTQYF.